The 19 T cell receptor beta chains listed next were all sequenced from one sample in a study of CD8 T cells in Susac syndrome. A quantity of roughly 0.5 to 1 ug RNA underwent reverse transcription using random hexamers. From the immunoSEQ multiplex PCR reads, TCRdb called clonotypes with MiXCR, one entry per CDR3 protein. This table has 130,000 or so distinct CDR3 sequences, 80% to 85% appearing once. Sequences were obtained from CD8+ T cells from PBMCs. These receptors were taken from a human donor with multiple sclerosis.

This chain links TRBV12-3 or TRBV12-4 with TRBJ2-1, with a possible D match to TRBD1 (6 bases). The CDR3 sequence is 13 residues long. V was clipped by 5 bases and J by 10 bases, with 15 bases between them. For the CDR3, the DNA is TGTGCCAGCAGTACTTCAGGGGACGAGGAGCAGTTCTTC. Amino acids: CASSTSGDEEQFF.

This clonotype was picked up one time. The chain's CDR3 is CASSSPVLADITDTQYF. CDR3 nucleotide sequence: TGTGCCAGCAGCTCCCCAGTGCTAGCGGACATCACAGATACGCAGTATTTT. The chain carries TRBV7-9 and TRBJ2-3; 7 nucleotides match TRBD2. With V trimmed by 4 bases and J by 2 bases, 12 bases remained unmatched. Germline CDR1 and CDR2: SEHNR and FQNEAQ (reference sequence). This CDR3 has 17 residues.

The genes are TRBV27 and TRBJ2-2, with D possibly being TRBD2 (5 bases). This CDR3 spans 14 amino acids. Trimming shortened V by 0 bases and J by 7 bases, and 9 bases separated the two germline ends. Germline assignment: CDR1 MNHEY and CDR2 SMNVEV (reference sequence). The CDR3, as DNA: TGTGCCAGCAGTTTATCGGTCGAGGGCGGGGAGCTGTTTTTT. Its protein is CASSLSVEGGELFF.

The CDR3 DNA sequence: TGTGCCAGCAGCCCTTTACTAGCGGTTACCTACAATGAGCAGTTCTTC. Protein: CASSPLLAVTYNEQFF. This rearrangement joins TRBV28 to TRBJ2-1, with 8 bases matching TRBD2. The CDR3 sequence is 16 residues long. Germline V lookup: CDR1 MDHEN, CDR2 SYDVKM. V lost 6 bases to trimming and J lost 2 bases; unmatched junction nucleotides: 9.

V is TRBV19 and J is TRBJ1-2; D perhaps matches TRBD1 (6 bases). This CDR3 has 16 amino acids. Germline V gene lookup returns CDR1 LNHDA and CDR2 SQIVND (reference sequence). V was trimmed by 8 bases and J by 5 bases, leaving 24 bases between them. DNA of the CDR3: TGTGCCAGTTACGGGACAACCCCTAAGATCGGTTATGGCTACACCTTC. Amino acids: CASYGTTPKIGYGYTF.

This clonotype was detected only once. V is TRBV27 and J is TRBJ2-6; 8 nucleotides agree with TRBD1. The CDR3 length is 16 residues. The V gene end was trimmed by 7 bases and the J gene end by 2 bases; junction bases not matched to a gene: 7. CDR1 and CDR2 (germline): MNHEY, SMNVEV (reference sequence). In DNA, the CDR3 is TGTGCCAGCAATCCGGGACAGGCTACTGGGGCCAACGTCCTGACTTTC. Translating gives CASNPGQATGANVLTF.

The gene calls are TRBV28 and TRBJ2-1; D is unclear. V lost 5 bases to trimming and J lost 0 bases, with 14 bases between them. CDR3 length: 16 amino acids. Germline V gene sequence: CDR1 MDHEN, CDR2 SYDVKM. CDR3 DNA sequence: TGTGCCAGCAGTACTCTTAGGAGAAGCTCCTACAATGAGCAGTTCTTC. This sequence encodes CASSTLRRSSYNEQFF.

The rearrangement links TRBV7-8 to TRBJ1-2; TRBD1 might be the D (6 bases). Germline V gives CDR1 SGHVS, CDR2 FQNEAQ. Deletions cut 1 base from V and 3 bases from J, with 9 bases between. This CDR3 region has 14 residues. In DNA, the CDR3 is TGTGCCAGCAGCTTAGTATCAGGGGACTATGGCTACACCTTC. It yields the protein CASSLVSGDYGYTF. The full variable domain, in which reference TRBV7-8 and TRBJ1-2 provide the parts outside the CDR3, is GAGVSQSPRYKVAKRGQDVALRCDPISGHVSLFWYQQALGQGPEFLTYFQNEAQLDKSGLPSDRFFAERPEGSVSTLKIQRTQQEDSAVYLCASSLVSGDYGYTFGSGTRLTVV.

This chain uses TRBV2 with TRBJ2-7; D is ambiguous. The CDR3 has 17 amino acids. V lost 3 bases and J lost 3, with 21 bases in between. Germline assignment: CDR1 SNHLY and CDR2 FYNNEI. The CDR3 spells CASSDLPDRSLDYEQYF. In DNA, the CDR3 is TGTGCCAGCAGTGATTTGCCCGACCGATCCTTGGACTACGAGCAGTACTTC. Filled out from reference TRBV2 and TRBJ2-7, the complete variable domain reads EPEVTQTPSHQVTQMGQEVILRCVPISNHLYFYWYRQILGQKVEFLVSFYNNEISEKSEIFDDQFSVERPDGSNFTLKIRSTKLEDSAMYFCASSDLPDRSLDYEQYFGPGTRLTVT.

The V call is TRBV4-3, the J call TRBJ2-1; D unresolved. CDR1 LGHNA and CDR2 YSLEER come from the germline V gene. V lost 0 bases to trimming and J lost 0 bases, with 6 bases between them. This CDR3 contains 15 residues. The CDR3 region is CASSQDWSSYNEQFF. The DNA for the CDR3 is TGCGCCAGCAGCCAAGATTGGAGCTCCTACAATGAGCAGTTCTTC.

The V and J genes are TRBV2 and TRBJ1-3, with D possibly matching TRBD1 (5 bases). The V gene's germline CDR1 is SNHLY and CDR2 FYNNEI. Trimming pared 2 bases from V and 8 bases from J, leaving 16 bases between. The CDR3 covers 15 residues. The CDR3 sequence is CASSENGRAGYTIYF. CDR3 sequence (DNA): TGTGCCAGCAGTGAAAATGGCAGGGCGGGGTACACCATATATTTT.

The table lists this clonotype with a count of one. The J gene is TRBJ1-4, the V gene TRBV5-1; D is possibly TRBD1 (5 bases). Trimming pared 0 bases from V and 5 bases from J, leaving 17 bases between. From germline, CDR1 is SGHRS and CDR2 YFSETQ. The length of the CDR3 is 17 residues. This chain's CDR3 is CASSLAETVGTNEKLFF. The CDR3 region has the DNA TGCGCCAGCAGCTTGGCCGAGACAGTCGGCACAAATGAAAAACTGTTTTTT.

The V gene is TRBV10-2, the J gene TRBJ2-1; TRBD2 agrees at 7 bases. CDR3 length: 14 residues. Germline V gene sequence: CDR1 WSHSY, CDR2 SAAADI. The trim removed 2 bases at V and 6 bases at J, leaving 4 bases unmatched. The CDR3 is CASSEGLVFNEQFF. The CDR3 DNA reads as TGCGCCAGCAGTGAGGGACTAGTTTTCAATGAGCAGTTCTTC.

The CDR3 protein is CASSLYSNEQFF. CDR3 DNA sequence: TGTGCCAGCAGTTTATATTCCAATGAGCAGTTCTTC. The V gene is TRBV27, the J gene TRBJ2-1; D not certain. The CDR3 sequence is 12 residues long. V lost 1 base, J lost 6 bases, and 4 bases lay in between. Looked up from germline, CDR1 is MNHEY and CDR2 is SMNVEV (reference sequence).

The chain employs TRBV29-1 and TRBJ2-7; 10 bases map to TRBD1. Germline CDR1 SQVTM, CDR2 ANQGSEA. The J segment lost 3 bases and the V segment lost 6 bases, leaving 11 bases of the junction unmatched. The CDR3 is 15 residues long. CDR3 amino acids: CSVGSLGTGVYEQYF. CDR3 sequence (DNA): TGCAGCGTCGGCTCGCTAGGGACAGGGGTCTACGAGCAGTACTTC.

The chain links TRBV20-1 to TRBJ1-3; D gene ambiguous. Trimming shortened V by 0 bases and J by 4 bases, and 10 bases separated the two germline ends. The germline V gene encodes CDR1 DFQATT and CDR2 SNEGSKA (reference sequence). The CDR3 loop spans 14 amino acids. The CDR3 bases are TGCAGTGCTAGAGATTTCCGAGACGGAAACACCATATATTTT. This translates into CSARDFRDGNTIYF.

This clonotype came up once. V usage is TRBV19 and J usage is TRBJ1-1, with D possibly being TRBD1 (5 bases). The CDR3 sequence is 14 residues long. Germline CDR1 is LNHDA and CDR2 is SQIVND (reference sequence). Trimming stripped 5 bases from V and 0 bases from J, with 10 bases between. The chain's CDR3 is CASSAGHLNTEAFF. CDR3 in DNA: TGTGCCAGTAGTGCAGGGCATTTGAACACTGAAGCTTTCTTT.

V usage is TRBV7-9 and J usage is TRBJ1-2; perhaps TRBD1 as D (6 bases). CDR1 SEHNR and CDR2 FQNEAQ come from the germline V gene (reference sequence). The CDR3 loop spans 16 amino acids. V was cut by 1 base and J by 4 bases, with 16 bases left in between. Written as DNA, the CDR3 is TGTGCCAGCAGCTTAGAACAGGGAAACGGGGTCTATGGCTACACCTTC. Its protein is CASSLEQGNGVYGYTF.

The V gene is TRBV28, the J gene TRBJ2-1, with 7 bases that match TRBD1. Germline V CDR1 and CDR2: MDHEN, SYDVKM. Losses at the gene ends were 4 bases for V and 0 bases for J; bases not matched to a gene: 0. The CDR3 runs to 14 residues. The CDR3 bases are TGTGCCAGCAGTTGGGACAGCTCCTACAATGAGCAGTTCTTC. Its translation is CASSWDSSYNEQFF.